The clone carrying this T cell receptor beta chain has just one count. The data are from a study of blood T cell repertoires in COVID-19. Study summary: PBMCs, B-cell-depleted T cells, or T cells provided the cDNA or gDNA that made up the material.

Assay used: immunoSEQ multiplex PCR; TCRdb lists only in-frame clones, some missing. This table holds 75,000 to 90,000 clones, approximately 80% found once. The CDR3 contains 16 residues. The junction had 2 bases not matched to a gene; V was cut back by 4 bases and J by 1 base. Germline loops: CDR1 SGHTA, CDR2 FQGNSA. This TCR derives from an older man with active or convalescent COVID-19. Material: peripheral blood. The rearrangement uses TRBV7-2 and TRBJ2-5, with TRBD2 matching 14 bases. CDR3 nucleotide sequence: TGTGCCAGCAGCTCTGGACTAGCGGGGGGCCAAGAGACCCAGTACTTC. It codes for CASSSGLAGGQETQYF.